A single sample gave rise to the 26 T cell receptor beta chains below, sequenced in a study of cytomegalovirus exposure and HLA in healthy donors. PCR used 60 Vbeta primers and 13 Jbeta primers. The data were produced by immunoSEQ multiplex PCR, yet TCRdb's version contains in-frame clones alone and is incomplete. The sample consists of 100,000 to 120,000 clones, roughly 73% of them appearing once. Sequencing was carried out using PBMCs. The receptor set was obtained from a woman between 40 and 50 years old in good health and CMV-seropositive.

The rearrangement joins TRBV11-2 to TRBJ1-6; 11 bases line up with TRBD1. Germline trimming cut 9 bases from V and 9 bases from J; bases unmatched to any gene: 1. The germline gives CDR1 SGHAT, CDR2 FQNNGV. This CDR3 comprises 12 residues. This CDR3 reads CASGQGASPLHF. The CDR3 DNA is TGTGCCAGTGGACAGGGGGCTTCACCCCTCCACTTT.

V gene TRBV5-1 combines with J gene TRBJ2-1; D may be TRBD2 (6 bases). CDR3 length equals 14 residues. V was shortened by 7 bases and J by 4 bases, with 15 bases between the two germline ends. Germline assignment: CDR1 SGHRS and CDR2 YFSETQ. As DNA, the CDR3 is TGCGCCAGCCGGATTGGGGGGTTATACAATGAGCAGTTCTTC. Protein product: CASRIGGLYNEQFF.

A few counts support this clone. The rearrangement joins TRBV12-5 to TRBJ1-2; D is uncertain. The V end lost 6 bases, the J end lost 5 bases, and 13 bases lay between the germline ends. Germline V gene sequence: CDR1 LGHNT, CDR2 FRNRAP. The CDR3 length is 13 residues. Written as DNA, the CDR3 is TGTGCTAGTGGCCTCCTCGGGGAATATGGCTACACCTTC. Encoded protein: CASGLLGEYGYTF.

The chain carries TRBV25-1 and TRBJ1-1; possible D gene TRBD1, 5 bases. V lost 3 bases to trimming and J lost 3 bases, with 14 bases between them. Germline V CDR1 and CDR2: MGHDK, SYGVNS. CDR3 length: 15 amino acids. This CDR3 reads CASSDSTRGDTEAFF. CDR3 nucleotides: TGTGCCAGCAGTGACTCTACACGGGGGGACACTGAAGCTTTCTTT.

The V gene is TRBV5-8, the J gene TRBJ2-3, with 8 nucleotides matching TRBD1. CDR1 and CDR2 (germline): SGHTS, YDEGEE. After removal of 1 base from V and 9 bases from J, the junction contained 10 bases not matched to a gene. This CDR3 has 15 residues. The CDR3 loop reads CASSLMTGAGETQYF. The CDR3, as DNA: TGTGCCAGCAGCTTGATGACAGGGGCCGGGGAAACGCAGTATTTT.

This clone has ten or more counts. This chain uses TRBV29-1 with TRBJ2-7; 11 bases align to TRBD2. This CDR3 contains 13 residues. Germline lookup yields CDR1 SQVTM and CDR2 ANQGSEA. The CDR3 region is CSGIAGGTYEQYF. DNA of the CDR3: TGCAGTGGGATAGCGGGGGGGACTTACGAGCAGTACTTC.

The chain uses TRBV7-8 and TRBJ1-6, with 7 bases fitting TRBD1. V trimming: 6 bases; J trimming: 9 bases; junction bases outside the gene matches: 11. The germline V gene encodes CDR1 SGHVS and CDR2 FQNEAQ. The CDR3 loop spans 15 amino acids. The CDR3 DNA is TGTGCCAGCAGTATTGCCGGGACAGCCTTTTCACCCCTCCACTTT. It codes for CASSIAGTAFSPLHF.

The genes are TRBV28 and TRBJ1-2, with 9 bases lining up with TRBD1. The germline CDR1 and CDR2 sequences are MDHEN and SYDVKM. V shed 3 bases and J 1 base; nucleotides not matched to a gene: 3. The CDR3 is made up of 15 amino acids. CDR3 sequence: CASSFGTGLNYGYTF. The DNA of the CDR3 is TGTGCCAGCAGTTTTGGGACAGGGCTTAACTATGGCTACACCTTC.

This clone was counted once. The V gene is TRBV11-1, the J gene TRBJ2-1; 10 bases are shared with TRBD2. The CDR3 totals 16 residues. Germline values: CDR1 SGHAT, CDR2 FQDESV (reference sequence). V lost 5 bases and J lost 8; bases outside the gene matches: 12. This CDR3 is CASSPTGLAGADEQFF. CDR3 DNA sequence: TGTGCCAGCAGCCCCACCGGGCTAGCGGGGGCTGATGAGCAGTTCTTC. Drawing the rest from reference TRBV11-1 and TRBJ2-1, the complete variable domain is EAEVAQSPRYKITEKSQAVAFWCDPISGHATLYWYRQILGQGPELLVQFQDESVVDDSQLPKDRFSAERLKGVDSTLKIQPAELGDSAMYLCASSPTGLAGADEQFFGPGTRLTVL.

The chain has TRBV27 and TRBJ2-1, with 11 bases that match TRBD2. The germline V gene encodes CDR1 MNHEY and CDR2 SMNVEV (reference sequence). V was pared by 1 base and J by 9 bases, with 8 bases of the junction left unmatched. CDR3 length equals 16 residues. The CDR3 sequence: CASSLLGTSGGGEQFF. As DNA, the CDR3 is TGTGCCAGCAGTTTATTGGGTACTAGCGGGGGAGGTGAGCAGTTCTTC.

In nucleotides, the CDR3 is TGTGCCAGCAGCTTATCTGGCCGAGACACCATCACAGATACGCAGTATTTT. Amino acids: CASSLSGRDTITDTQYF. J is TRBJ2-3 and V is TRBV7-6; D ambiguous. V lost 2 bases and J 2 bases, leaving 17 bases between the germline ends. This CDR3 contains 17 residues. The germline CDR1 and CDR2 sequences are SGHVS and FNYEAQ.

The CDR3 reads CASSLSGQGHQPQHF. CDR3 coding DNA: TGTGCCAGCAGCTTATCGGGACAGGGTCATCAGCCCCAGCATTTT. The J gene is TRBJ1-5, the V gene TRBV9, with TRBD1 matching 9 bases. The CDR3 is 15 residues long. Trimming at V came to 4 bases and at J to 5 bases, leaving 7 bases not matched to a gene. CDR1 and CDR2 from the germline V gene are SGDLS and YYNGEE.

This chain links TRBV7-6 with TRBJ1-1; D is unresolved. Germline V gene lookup returns CDR1 SGHVS and CDR2 FNYEAQ. V was cut by 4 bases and J by 4 bases, with 16 bases left in between. This CDR3 contains 15 residues. The CDR3: CASSSIREKGTEAFF. The CDR3 DNA reads as TGTGCCAGCAGCTCGATCCGGGAAAAGGGCACTGAAGCTTTCTTT.

V and J are TRBV27 and TRBJ2-5, with D perhaps TRBD1 (6 bases). The tail of the sequence fits TRBJ2-7 better, so the J call may be wrong. Germline loops: CDR1 MNHEY, CDR2 SMNVEV (reference sequence). CDR3 length equals 15 residues. CDR3 DNA: TGTGCCAGCAGTTTAGCGGCCGGGACAAGGCACGAGCAGTACTTC. Translated: CASSLAAGTRHEQYF.

This rearrangement joins TRBV15 to TRBJ1-6; D remains unclear. V was trimmed by 3 bases and J by 8 bases, leaving 8 bases between them. The CDR3 is 13 residues long. CDR1 is LNHNV, CDR2 YYDKDF, per germline (reference sequence). CDR3 amino acids: CATSSSRDSPLHF. CDR3 sequence (DNA): TGTGCCACCAGCAGTTCACGGGATTCACCCCTCCACTTT.

This chain uses TRBV6-5 with TRBJ2-7; TRBD1 matches at 9 bases. The V segment lost 2 bases and the J segment 3 bases; nucleotides outside the gene matches: 5. The CDR3 has 15 amino acids. From germline, CDR1 is MNHEY and CDR2 SVGAGI. In DNA, the CDR3 is TGTGCCAGCAGTTACGACGGGACAGGGAACTACGAGCAGTACTTC. It is translated as CASSYDGTGNYEQYF.

The rearrangement joins TRBV15 to TRBJ2-5; D not certain. The J call is in doubt because the DNA end fits TRBJ2-7 better. Per germline, CDR1 LNHNV and CDR2 YYDKDF (reference sequence). The CDR3 totals 15 residues. The CDR3 protein is CATSTSVVAPHEQYF. In DNA form, the CDR3 reads TGTGCCACCAGCACTTCGGTGGTAGCCCCCCACGAGCAGTACTTC.

V and J are TRBV28 and TRBJ2-7; D is possibly TRBD1 (6 bases). The CDR3 runs 19 residues. V dropped 3 bases and J dropped 1 base, with 25 bases sitting between them. Germline values: CDR1 MDHEN, CDR2 SYDVKM. In DNA form, the CDR3 reads TGTGCCAGCAGTTTCTTCAGGGGCAGGAAAATTATAATATCCTACGAGCAGTACTTC. This translates into CASSFFRGRKIIISYEQYF. The variable domain in full, with the rest retrieved from reference TRBV28 and TRBJ2-7, is DVKVTQSSRYLVKRTGEKVFLECVQDMDHENMFWYRQDPGLGLRLIYFSYDVKMKEKGDIPEGYSVSREKKERFSLILESASTNQTSMYLCASSFFRGRKIIISYEQYFGPGTRLTVT.

The CDR3 reads CASSPWGGAEFYEQYF. The DNA of the CDR3 is TGTGCCAGCAGCCCGTGGGGGGGGGCTGAATTCTACGAGCAGTACTTC. V gene TRBV28 combines with J gene TRBJ2-7, with D tentatively TRBD2 (7 bases). The CDR3 has 16 amino acids. V was pared by 6 bases and J by 3 bases, with 21 bases between. Germline assignment: CDR1 MDHEN and CDR2 SYDVKM.

The CDR3 DNA reads TGCGCCAGCAGCAGCTCGGGGGACAGGAATGGCTACACCTTC. This sequence encodes CASSSSGDRNGYTF. The chain joins TRBV5-1 to TRBJ1-2; 8 bases agree with TRBD1. From germline, CDR1 is SGHRS and CDR2 YFSETQ. The CDR3 consists of 14 residues. After removal of 4 bases from V and 6 bases from J, the junction contained 8 bases not matched to a gene.

As DNA, the CDR3 is TGTGCCAGCAGCGGGCAGGGGAATGAGCAGTTCTTC. Translation gives CASSGQGNEQFF. The chain carries TRBV2 and TRBJ2-1, with D possibly TRBD1 on 6 matching bases. The CDR3 length is 12 residues. V was trimmed by 6 bases and J by 7 bases, leaving 10 bases between them. From germline, CDR1 is SNHLY and CDR2 FYNNEI.

This chain uses TRBV11-3 with TRBJ2-1; D might be TRBD2 (5 bases). The length of the CDR3 is 15 residues. The germline CDR1 and CDR2 sequences are SGHNT and YENEEA. V was trimmed by 8 bases and J by 7 bases, leaving 21 bases between them. The CDR3 nucleotides are TGTGCCAGCGGGTTGGACTCTCGAGGAAAAAATGAGCAGTTCTTC. Encoded protein: CASGLDSRGKNEQFF.

This chain links TRBV9 with TRBJ1-1; 8 bases line up with TRBD1. Germline CDR1 reads SGDLS; CDR2 reads YYNGEE. The CDR3 runs to 17 residues. J gave up 10 bases and V 2 bases, and 19 bases lay outside the gene matches. CDR3 residues: CASSVGRDRLKKGGAFF. CDR3 DNA sequence: TGTGCCAGCAGCGTGGGCCGGGACAGGTTGAAGAAGGGTGGAGCTTTCTTT.

This chain joins TRBV10-2 and TRBJ2-2; D perhaps matches TRBD2 (7 bases). V gave up 6 bases and J gave up 3 bases, with 11 bases separating them. The CDR3 extends over 14 amino acids. In germline, CDR1 is WSHSY, CDR2 SAAADI. As DNA, the CDR3 is TGCGCCAGCAGGGGGGGGCTTGACACCGGGGAGCTGTTTTTT. The encoded protein is CASRGGLDTGELFF.

As for this clone: Distinct nucleotide sequences in the sample also encode this CDR3. This chain links TRBV5-4 with TRBJ2-5, with D unclear. The CDR3 is 13 residues long. The V gene's germline CDR1 is SGHNT and CDR2 YYREEE (reference sequence). V lost 2 bases to trimming and J lost 5 bases, with 10 bases between them. CDR3 loop: CASSLDIQETQYF. The CDR3 DNA reads TGTGCCAGCAGCTTAGACATTCAGGAGACCCAGTACTTC.

The chain joins TRBV28 to TRBJ1-3; D is undetermined. Germline V CDR1 and CDR2: MDHEN, SYDVKM. CDR3 length equals 17 residues. Trimming pared 5 bases from V and 2 bases from J, leaving 19 bases between. CDR3 coding DNA: TGTGCCAGCAGTCCTCCGTTAGACACTTATGCTGGAAACACCATATATTTT. This gives the protein CASSPPLDTYAGNTIYF.